This T cell receptor (beta chain) was documented in a study of shared clonotypes between healthy human individuals. Whole-study context: The composition of the donors was a couple of women and three men aged 18 to 49. Study-level points and caveats: Owing to a small donor count, the genetic and exposure-history diversity represented was limited. Generally, naive subsets came out with larger estimated richness than memory subsets.

Researchers partitioned CD4+ cells into CD45RA+ naive and CD45RA-negative memory subsets. The V gene end was trimmed by 3 bases and the J gene end by 5 bases; junction bases not matched to a gene: 10. This CDR3 has 17 residues. Germline lookup yields CDR1 SGHTA and CDR2 FQGNSA. The method was immunoSEQ multiplex PCR; TCRdb's version includes in-frame clones alone and lacks a portion of them. The data hold 2 million to 2.5 million clones, with over 85% observed a single time. Turning to this clone: Its antigen remains unidentified.

The receptor was isolated from a man between 18 and 35 years old in good health. Some clones in this sample may be carry-over from other donors' samples. Specimen: naive CD4+ T cells from PBMCs. Subset in this sample: CD45RA+ positively selected. The rearrangement uses TRBV7-2 and TRBJ2-2; 9 bases are a match to TRBD1. CDR3 loop: CASSLTPGQGWTGELFF. CDR3 bases: TGTGCCAGCAGCTTGACTCCGGGACAGGGATGGACCGGGGAGCTGTTTTTT.